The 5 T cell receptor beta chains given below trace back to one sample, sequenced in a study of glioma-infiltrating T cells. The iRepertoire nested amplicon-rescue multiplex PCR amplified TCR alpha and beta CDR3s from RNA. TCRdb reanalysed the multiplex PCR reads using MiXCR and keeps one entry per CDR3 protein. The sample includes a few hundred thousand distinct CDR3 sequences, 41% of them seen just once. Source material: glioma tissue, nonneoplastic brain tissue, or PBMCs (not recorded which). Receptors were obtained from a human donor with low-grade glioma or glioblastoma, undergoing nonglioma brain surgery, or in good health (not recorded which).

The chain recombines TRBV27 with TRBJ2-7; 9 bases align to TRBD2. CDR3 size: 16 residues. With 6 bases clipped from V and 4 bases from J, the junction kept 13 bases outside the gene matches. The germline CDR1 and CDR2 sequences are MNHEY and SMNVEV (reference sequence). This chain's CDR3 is CASRRRREGLGYEQYF. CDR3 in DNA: TGTGCCAGCAGGAGAAGGCGGGAGGGCCTGGGATACGAGCAGTACTTC.

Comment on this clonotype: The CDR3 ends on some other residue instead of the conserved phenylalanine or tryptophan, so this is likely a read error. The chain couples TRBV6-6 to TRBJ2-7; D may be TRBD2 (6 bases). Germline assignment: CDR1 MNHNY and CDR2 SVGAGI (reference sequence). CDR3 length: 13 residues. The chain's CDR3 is CASSYSGLYAQYL. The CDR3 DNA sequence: TGTGCCAGCAGCTACTCGGGACTTTACGCGCAGTACCTC.

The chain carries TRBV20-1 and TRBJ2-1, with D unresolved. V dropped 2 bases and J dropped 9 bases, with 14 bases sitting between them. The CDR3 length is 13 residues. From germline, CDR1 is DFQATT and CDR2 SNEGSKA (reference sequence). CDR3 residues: CSARRSPAAEQFF. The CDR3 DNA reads TGCAGTGCTAGAAGATCCCCCGCGGCTGAGCAGTTCTTC.

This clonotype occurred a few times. The CDR3 sequence is CASSFKNEQYF. The CDR3 DNA reads as TGTGCCAGCAGTTTCAAGAACGAGCAGTACTTC. The V gene is TRBV28, the J gene TRBJ2-7; D is ambiguous. This CDR3 has 11 residues. Trimming pared 3 bases from V and 5 bases from J, leaving 5 bases between. Germline lookup yields CDR1 MDHEN and CDR2 SYDVKM.

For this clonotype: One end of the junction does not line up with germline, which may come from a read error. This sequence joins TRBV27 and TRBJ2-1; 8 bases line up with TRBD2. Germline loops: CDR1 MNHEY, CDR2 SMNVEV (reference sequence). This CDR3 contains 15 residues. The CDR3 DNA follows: TGTACCAGCAGCCCTGGACTAGCCTCCTACAATGAGCAGTTCTTC. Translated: CTSSPGLASYNEQFF.